The 23 T cell receptor beta chains below come from one sample, sequenced in a study of blood T cell repertoires in COVID-19. The repertoire was sequenced with immunoSEQ multiplex PCR; TCRdb's copy has only in-frame clones and lacks some. The data show tens of thousands of clones, 90% seen once. Sequencing was carried out using peripheral blood. Every receptor here comes from a woman aged 35 to 49 with active COVID-19.

This chain joins TRBV11-2 and TRBJ1-3; the D is unclear. Trimming removed 0 bases at V and 0 bases at J, with 6 bases between. CDR1 is SGHAT, CDR2 FQNNGV, per germline. This CDR3 contains 15 residues. The CDR3: CASSLEYGSGNTIYF. The CDR3 bases are TGTGCCAGCAGCTTAGAGTACGGCTCTGGAAACACCATATATTTT.

This chain joins TRBV7-2 and TRBJ1-1; D unclear. The CDR3 loop spans 12 amino acids. Germline CDR1 is SGHTA and CDR2 is FQGNSA. The V end lost 4 bases, the J end lost 10 bases, and 13 bases lay between the germline ends. The CDR3 DNA follows: TGTGCCAGCAGCTCCCCCCCGGCGGTAGCTTTCTTT. Translation: CASSSPPAVAFF.

The rearrangement uses TRBV11-3 and TRBJ2-2; weak D call: TRBD2 (6 bases). Germline V gives CDR1 SGHNT, CDR2 YENEEA. The CDR3 runs to 18 residues. Trimming took off 0 bases at V and 1 base at J, with 15 bases between the two ends. CDR3 bases: TGTGCCAGCAGCTTAGATCTCGGGTTCGGGGGGAACACCGGGGAGCTGTTTTTT. Translation: CASSLDLGFGGNTGELFF.

This rearrangement joins TRBV7-2 to TRBJ1-6; D is uncertain. V lost 2 bases and J 10 bases, leaving 12 bases between the germline ends. The CDR3 is 14 residues long. Germline V gene sequence: CDR1 SGHTA, CDR2 FQGNSA. CDR3 residues: CASSLNSRGSPLHF. In DNA form, the CDR3 reads TGTGCCAGCAGCTTAAATTCCAGAGGATCACCCCTCCACTTT. Complete variable domain (other parts from reference TRBV7-2 and TRBJ1-6): GAGVSQSPSNKVTEKGKDVELRCDPISGHTALYWYRQSLGQGLEFLIYFQGNSAPDKSGLPSDRFSAERTGGSVSTLTIQRTQQEDSAVYLCASSLNSRGSPLHFGNGTRLTVT.

There are a few counts of this clone. The V and J genes are TRBV7-9 and TRBJ2-5; no clear D gene. This CDR3 is built from 14 residues. V lost 1 base, J lost 0 bases, and 6 bases lay in between. The germline gives CDR1 SEHNR, CDR2 FQNEAQ (reference sequence). This CDR3 reads CASSLVRDQETQYF. The CDR3 DNA sequence: TGTGCCAGCAGCTTAGTACGGGACCAAGAGACCCAGTACTTC.

The chain joins TRBV2 to TRBJ1-5; possibly TRBD1 for D (5 bases). This CDR3 has 14 amino acids. Per germline, CDR1 SNHLY and CDR2 FYNNEI. V shed 4 bases and J shed 4 bases, with 11 bases lying between them. Here the CDR3 DNA reads TGTGCCAGCAGTGCGGGGGAATTAAATCAGCCCCAGCATTTT. This translates into CASSAGELNQPQHF.

The rearrangement links TRBV6-1 to TRBJ2-7, with 7 positions matching TRBD2. CDR3 length: 15 residues. Germline lookup yields CDR1 MNHNS and CDR2 SASEGT. J gave up 2 bases and V 3 bases, and 7 bases lay outside the gene matches. The CDR3 sequence: CASSELRGVTYEQYF. CDR3 nucleotide sequence: TGTGCCAGCAGTGAGTTACGGGGGGTCACCTACGAGCAGTACTTC.

The chain combines TRBV3-1 (or the pseudogene TRBV3-2) with TRBJ2-5; 8 bases agree with TRBD2. With 1 base clipped from V and 3 bases from J, the junction kept 7 bases outside the gene matches. Germline V gene sequence: CDR1 LGHDT, CDR2 YNNKEL (reference sequence). The CDR3 is made up of 16 amino acids. As DNA, the CDR3 is TGTGCCAGCAGCCAAGGCGGAGCGGGGGCGGAAGAGACCCAGTACTTC. Residues: CASSQGGAGAEETQYF.

The chain couples TRBV7-9 to TRBJ1-5; TRBD1 matches at 8 bases. Per the germline V gene, CDR1 is SEHNR and CDR2 is FQNEAQ (reference sequence). The J segment lost 4 bases and the V segment lost 3 bases, leaving 8 bases of the junction unmatched. There are 16 residues in the CDR3. CDR3 DNA: TGTGCCAGCAGCTTGTACAGGGGGTTAATTAATCAGCCCCAGCATTTT. Its protein product is CASSLYRGLINQPQHF.

This clone was picked up one time. V usage is TRBV4-2 and J usage is TRBJ2-2; D might be TRBD1 (5 bases). V was trimmed by 1 base and J by 7 bases, leaving 10 bases between them. The length of the CDR3 is 14 residues. CDR1 LGHNA and CDR2 YNFKEQ come from the germline V gene. CDR3 DNA sequence: TGTGCCAGCAGCCAAGGGTCAGGGAACGGGGAGCTGTTTTTT. Amino acid sequence: CASSQGSGNGELFF.

This rearrangement joins TRBV7-3 to TRBJ2-3, with a weak D call TRBD1 (6 bases). CDR1 SGHTA and CDR2 FQGTGA come from the germline V gene. V shed 7 bases and J shed 3 bases, with 11 bases lying between them. The CDR3 sequence is 13 residues long. CDR3 residues: CASTVDSTDTQYF. The CDR3 nucleotides are TGTGCCAGCACCGTGGACAGTACAGATACGCAGTATTTT.

This sequence joins TRBV25-1 and TRBJ1-6; D is unresolved. The CDR3 contains 13 residues. Trimming stripped 0 bases from V and 9 bases from J, with 6 bases between. The germline CDR1 and CDR2 sequences are MGHDK and SYGVNS. CDR3 region: CASSEYGLSPLHF. CDR3 nucleotides: TGTGCCAGCAGTGAATATGGACTTTCACCCCTCCACTTT. The full variable domain, rest sourced from reference TRBV25-1 and TRBJ1-6, is EADIYQTPRYLVIGTGKKITLECSQTMGHDKMYWYQQDPGMELHLIHYSYGVNSTEKGDLSSESTVSRIRTEHFPLTLESARPSHTSQYLCASSEYGLSPLHFGNGTRLTVT.

The chain has TRBV15 and TRBJ1-1; D is unclear. V lost 2 bases, J lost 0 bases, and 16 bases lay in between. CDR1 LNHNV and CDR2 YYDKDF come from the germline V gene (reference sequence). This CDR3 comprises 17 residues. CDR3 residues: CATSRPPRVGVNTEAFF. The CDR3 region has the DNA TGTGCCACCAGCAGACCTCCGCGGGTCGGGGTGAACACTGAAGCTTTCTTT.

This chain uses TRBV7-9 with TRBJ2-7; TRBD1 aligns across 10 bases. After removal of 5 bases from V and 3 bases from J, the junction contained 4 bases not matched to a gene. CDR3 size: 14 residues. Germline V gene lookup returns CDR1 SEHNR and CDR2 FQNEAQ (reference sequence). Here the CDR3 reads CASSPRDRGYEQYF. The DNA of the CDR3 is TGTGCCAGCAGCCCCCGGGACAGGGGCTACGAGCAGTACTTC. Combining the CDR3 with reference TRBV7-9 and TRBJ2-7 gives the whole variable domain DTGVSQNPRHKITKRGQNVTFRCDPISEHNRLYWYRQTLGQGPEFLTYFQNEAQLEKSRLLSDRFSAERPKGSFSTLEIQRTEQGDSAMYLCASSPRDRGYEQYFGPGTRLTVT.

The chain employs TRBV12-5 and TRBJ1-2; D possibly corresponds to TRBD1 (5 bases). V lost 5 bases and J lost 4, with 14 bases in between. The CDR3 contains 14 residues. CDR1 and CDR2 from the germline V gene are LGHNT and FRNRAP. The DNA for the CDR3 is TGTGCTAGTGGTAACTCAGGGATCAGCTATGGCTACACCTTC. Translating it yields CASGNSGISYGYTF.

This sequence joins TRBV5-4 and TRBJ2-3; TRBD2 matches at 8 bases. The CDR3 length is 16 residues. With V trimmed by 2 bases and J by 1 base, 6 bases remained unmatched. Germline CDR1 SGHNT, CDR2 YYREEE (reference sequence). CDR3 coding DNA: TGTGCCAGCAGCTTCGGGACTAGTCGGGGCACAGATACGCAGTATTTT. Its protein is CASSFGTSRGTDTQYF.

The V and J genes are TRBV19 and TRBJ1-5, with 9 bases identical to TRBD1. The junction had 1 base not matched to a gene; V was cut back by 5 bases and J by 2 bases. This CDR3 region has 14 residues. Germline CDR1 reads LNHDA; CDR2 reads SQIVND (reference sequence). This chain's CDR3 is CASSWTGGNQPQHF. The CDR3 bases are TGTGCCAGTAGTTGGACAGGGGGCAATCAGCCCCAGCATTTT. Supplemented by reference TRBV19 and TRBJ1-5, the full variable domain reads DGGITQSPKYLFRKEGQNVTLSCEQNLNHDAMYWYRQDPGQGLRLIYYSQIVNDFQKGDIAEGYSVSREKKESFPLTVTSAQKNPTAFYLCASSWTGGNQPQHFGDGTRLSIL.

The J gene is TRBJ1-2, the V gene TRBV7-3; D perhaps matches TRBD1 (5 bases). Trimming pared 5 bases from V and 4 bases from J, leaving 20 bases between. The CDR3 runs to 16 residues. From germline, CDR1 is SGHTA and CDR2 FQGTGA. The CDR3 reads CASSPSGQGTAYGYTF. The CDR3 bases are TGTGCCAGCAGCCCAAGCGGGCAGGGAACGGCCTATGGCTACACCTTC.

The chain joins TRBV19 to TRBJ2-3; 10 nucleotides align to TRBD2. This CDR3 contains 15 residues. V dropped 4 bases and J dropped 2; count of bases not matched to a gene: 3. Germline V lookup: CDR1 LNHDA, CDR2 SQIVND (reference sequence). The CDR3 reads CASSTLAGITDTQYF. Here the CDR3 DNA reads TGTGCCAGTAGTACACTAGCGGGAATCACAGATACGCAGTATTTT.

The V and J genes are TRBV9 and TRBJ2-2; 11 nucleotides line up with TRBD2. CDR1 is SGDLS, CDR2 YYNGEE, per germline. The CDR3 has 16 amino acids. With 4 bases clipped from V and 5 bases from J, the junction kept 7 bases outside the gene matches. The CDR3 DNA sequence: TGTGCCAGCAGCCCGGAACTAGCGGGGGCGACCGGGGAGCTGTTTTTT. This translates into CASSPELAGATGELFF. Full variable domain (outside the CDR3, taken from reference TRBV9 and TRBJ2-2): DSGVTQTPKHLITATGQRVTLRCSPRSGDLSVYWYQQSLDQGLQFLIQYYNGEERAKGNILERFSAQQFPDLHSELNLSSLELGDSALYFCASSPELAGATGELFFGEGSRLTVL.

This chain joins TRBV15 and TRBJ2-1; D is undetermined. This CDR3 has 16 amino acids. CDR1 is LNHNV, CDR2 YYDKDF, per germline (reference sequence). V lost 0 bases to trimming and J lost 0 bases, with 9 bases between them. The CDR3 DNA reads as TGTGCCACCAGCAGAGATCGCGGTAGCTCCTACAATGAGCAGTTCTTC. Protein: CATSRDRGSSYNEQFF.

The genes are TRBV10-3 and TRBJ2-7, with D tentatively TRBD2 (6 bases). V was cut by 4 bases and J by 4 bases, with 14 bases left in between. CDR1 and CDR2 from the germline V gene are ENHRY and SYGVKD. The CDR3 sequence is 14 residues long. The CDR3 is CAISGGTEGYEQYF. The CDR3 DNA sequence: TGTGCCATCAGTGGGGGGACTGAGGGGTACGAGCAGTACTTC.

Regarding this clone: Other DNA sequences within the sample encode an identical CDR3. This rearrangement joins TRBV10-3 to TRBJ1-1, with D perhaps TRBD1 (6 bases). Trimming removed 8 bases from V and 3 bases from J, with 13 bases in between. The germline V gene has CDR1 ENHRY and CDR2 SYGVKD. This CDR3 contains 13 residues. As DNA, the CDR3 is TGTGCCATCCGGGGGGCGGGGGACACTGAAGCTTTCTTT. Translation gives CAIRGAGDTEAFF.